This entry is about one T cell receptor beta chain. Its antigen is unknown. The sample is drawn from a study of T cell responses to AZD1222 COVID-19 vaccine. The study's findings and limits: All repertoire sampling was performed exclusively after the peak T cell response. At study baseline, merely about 6 AZD1222 recipients were seropositive. Targeting of unmutated variant regions was reportedly seen in nearly half of spike-specific TCRs.

Here immunoSEQ multiplex PCR was the method, and the copy in TCRdb shows in-frame clones only, minus some. The repertoire holds 100,000 to 150,000 clones, with around 93% as singletons. V shed 2 bases and J shed 7 bases, with 13 bases lying between them. CDR3 length: 13 residues. From germline, CDR1 is SGHRS and CDR2 YFSETQ. The sequence was collected from an adult who received the AZD1222 COVID-19 vaccine. The sample consisted of peripheral blood, taken 28 days after the second AZD1222 dose. V is TRBV5-1 and J is TRBJ2-7; the D gene is possibly TRBD1 (6 bases). CDR3 loop: CASSFRTDTEQYF. The DNA for the CDR3 is TGCGCCAGCAGCTTCCGGACAGACACGGAGCAGTACTTC. Drawing the rest from reference TRBV5-1 and TRBJ2-7, the complete variable domain is KAGVTQTPRYLIKTRGQQVTLSCSPISGHRSVSWYQQTPGQGLQFLFEYFSETQRNKGNFPGRFSGRQFSNSRSEMNVSTLELGDSALYLCASSFRTDTEQYFGPGTRLTVT.